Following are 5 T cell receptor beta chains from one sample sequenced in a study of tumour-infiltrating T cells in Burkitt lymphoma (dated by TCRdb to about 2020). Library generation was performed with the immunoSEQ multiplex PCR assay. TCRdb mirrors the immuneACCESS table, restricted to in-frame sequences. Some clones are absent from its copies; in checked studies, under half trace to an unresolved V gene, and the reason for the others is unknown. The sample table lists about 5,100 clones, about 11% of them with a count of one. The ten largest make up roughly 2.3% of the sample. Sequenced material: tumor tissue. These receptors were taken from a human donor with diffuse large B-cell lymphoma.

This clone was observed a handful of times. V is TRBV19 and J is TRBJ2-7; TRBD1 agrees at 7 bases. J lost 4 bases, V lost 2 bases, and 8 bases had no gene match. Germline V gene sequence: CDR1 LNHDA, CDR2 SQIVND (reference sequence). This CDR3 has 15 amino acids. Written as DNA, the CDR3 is TGTGCCAGTAGTATATATCCCGGGACAGAGTACGAGCAGTACTTC. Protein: CASSIYPGTEYEQYF.

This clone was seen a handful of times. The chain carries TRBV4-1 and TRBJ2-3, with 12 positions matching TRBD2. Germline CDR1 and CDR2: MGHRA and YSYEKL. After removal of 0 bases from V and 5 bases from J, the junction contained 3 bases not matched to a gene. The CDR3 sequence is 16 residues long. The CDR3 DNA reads TGCGCCAGCAGCCAAGAGCTAGCGGGGGGGAGAGATACGCAGTATTTT. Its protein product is CASSQELAGGRDTQYF.

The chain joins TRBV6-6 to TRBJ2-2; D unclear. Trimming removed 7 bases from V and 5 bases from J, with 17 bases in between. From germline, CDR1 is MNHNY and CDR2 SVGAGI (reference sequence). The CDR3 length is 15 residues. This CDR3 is CASTPGVGWTGELFF. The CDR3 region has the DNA TGTGCCAGCACCCCCGGAGTGGGATGGACCGGGGAGCTGTTTTTT.

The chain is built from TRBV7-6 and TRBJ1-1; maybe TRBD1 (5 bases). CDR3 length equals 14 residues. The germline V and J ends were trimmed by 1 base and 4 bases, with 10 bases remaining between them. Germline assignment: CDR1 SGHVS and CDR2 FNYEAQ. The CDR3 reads CASSLGGVGTEAFF. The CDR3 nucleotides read TGTGCCAGCAGCTTAGGAGGGGTTGGCACTGAAGCTTTCTTT.

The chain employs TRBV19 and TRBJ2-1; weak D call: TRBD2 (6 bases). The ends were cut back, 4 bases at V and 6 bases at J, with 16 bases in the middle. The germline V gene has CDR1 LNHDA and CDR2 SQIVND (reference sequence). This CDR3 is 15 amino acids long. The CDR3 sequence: CASSREAWRGNEQFF. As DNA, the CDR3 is TGTGCCAGTAGTAGGGAGGCCTGGCGGGGCAATGAGCAGTTCTTC.